This entry features one T cell receptor beta chain sequence. Its antigen is undetermined. The junction and the germline gene differ at one end; a read error may be behind it. The data stem from a study of blood T cells in healthy people across ages. Total RNA extraction produced at least 5.5 micrograms (per sample) for the study. The CDR3 is 16 amino acids. From germline, CDR1 is SGHVS and CDR2 FNYEAQ. Regarding the study as a whole: There were more naive CD4+ cells and higher diversity in long-lived donors than in aged donors. It was found that TCR beta diversity correlated strongly with the percentage of naive T cells.

With a J-beta primer mix and a sample-barcoded 5' primer, a second PCR ran about 7 to 11 cycles. TCRdb itself ran the 5' RACE reads through MiXCR, one entry per CDR3 protein. Of some 1.8 million distinct CDR3 sequences in the sample, about 39% are singletons; the top ten hold under 30%. This sequence originates from a human donor in good health. The rearrangement links TRBV7-6 to TRBJ1-5; D is unclear. The source material was blood. The CDR3 region has the DNA TGCGCCAGCAGCCACTCGAGTGGTGAGAGCAATCAGCCCCAGCATTTT. It yields the protein CASSHSSGESNQPQHF.